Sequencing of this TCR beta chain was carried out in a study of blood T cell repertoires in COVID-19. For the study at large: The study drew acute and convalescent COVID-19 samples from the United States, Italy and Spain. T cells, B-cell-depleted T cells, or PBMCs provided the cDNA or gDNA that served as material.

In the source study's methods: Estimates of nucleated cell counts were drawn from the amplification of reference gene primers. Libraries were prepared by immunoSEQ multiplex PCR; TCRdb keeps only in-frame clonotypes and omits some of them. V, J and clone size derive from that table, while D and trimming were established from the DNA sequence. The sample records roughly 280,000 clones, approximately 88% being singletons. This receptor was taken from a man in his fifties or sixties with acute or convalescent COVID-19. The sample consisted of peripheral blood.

This CDR3 reads CASSLSLGGANEKLFF. Written as DNA, the CDR3 is TGTGCCAGCAGTTTAAGTCTGGGAGGGGCTAATGAAAAACTGTTTTTT. This chain joins TRBV6-6 and TRBJ1-4, with D tentatively TRBD1 (5 bases). The germline V gene encodes CDR1 MNHNY and CDR2 SVGAGI (reference sequence). This CDR3 is built from 16 residues. Trimming left V 4 bases short and J 3 bases short, with 15 bases between.